A single sample is the source of the 12 T cell receptor beta chains below, sequenced in a study of OX40 agonist ivuxolimab in advanced cancers. Profiling relied on immunoSEQ multiplex PCR, and the TCRdb table lists in-frame clones only, not all of them. The table lists approximately 66,000 clones, around 87% of them singletons, with roughly 1.3% in the top ten. This specimen consisted of CD4+ or CD8+ T cells sorted from blood, obtained in a trial of the OX40 agonist ivuxolimab. The receptors were gathered from an adult with an advanced solid tumor such as melanoma, head and neck, liver or kidney cancer.

The V call is TRBV5-6, the J call TRBJ1-2, with D unresolved. Trimming took off 4 bases at V and 2 bases at J, with 15 bases between the two ends. CDR1 is SGHDT and CDR2 is YYEEEE in the germline V gene. This CDR3 is 15 amino acids long. CDR3: CASSLEGPDNYGYTF. The CDR3, as DNA: TGTGCCAGCAGCCTGGAAGGGCCGGACAACTATGGCTACACCTTC. The whole variable domain, filled in from reference TRBV5-6 and TRBJ1-2, reads DAGVTQSPTHLIKTRGQQVTLRCSPKSGHDTVSWYQQALGQGPQFIFQYYEEEERQRGNFPDRFSGHQFPNYSSELNVNALLLGDSALYLCASSLEGPDNYGYTFGSGTRLTVV.

This clone was counted only a few times. The chain employs TRBV6-1 and TRBJ1-1; D gene unclear. Germline lookup yields CDR1 MNHNS and CDR2 SASEGT. This CDR3 contains 16 residues. V dropped 2 bases and J dropped 3 bases, with 16 bases sitting between them. The CDR3 sequence is CASSEPARSRDTEAFF. The CDR3 nucleotides read TGTGCCAGCAGTGAACCGGCACGGAGTAGGGACACTGAAGCTTTCTTT.

The chain joins TRBV10-1 to TRBJ1-1, with D perhaps TRBD1 (5 bases). The CDR3 has 15 amino acids. Trimming cost V 1 base and J 1 base, with 10 bases left between them. From germline, CDR1 is WNHNN and CDR2 SYGVQD (reference sequence). The CDR3 loop reads CASSEFPGPNTEAFF. CDR3 bases: TGCGCCAGCAGTGAGTTCCCGGGGCCGAACACTGAAGCTTTCTTT.

V gene TRBV28 combines with J gene TRBJ1-4; a weak D match, TRBD1 (5 bases). The CDR3 loop spans 17 amino acids. With 7 bases removed from V and 3 bases from J, the gap between germline ends came to 21 bases. Germline-derived CDR1 and CDR2 are MDHEN and SYDVKM. The CDR3 loop reads CASTIGGGLGSNEKLFF. In DNA, the CDR3 is TGTGCCAGCACCATAGGTGGGGGTCTAGGGTCTAATGAAAAACTGTTTTTT.

The genes are TRBV7-6 and TRBJ1-6; no reliable D call. V lost 0 bases to trimming and J lost 6 bases, with 0 bases between them. CDR1 and CDR2 from the germline V gene are SGHVS and FNYEAQ. CDR3 length equals 12 residues. The DNA for the CDR3 is TGTGCCAGCAGCTTAGCTAATTCACCCCTCCACTTT. Its translation: CASSLANSPLHF.

The CDR3 spells CASSRKTGVGEETQYF. CDR3 nucleotide sequence: TGTGCCAGCAGCCGAAAGACAGGGGTCGGTGAAGAGACCCAGTACTTC. The chain has TRBV14 and TRBJ2-5, with 8 bases aligning to TRBD1. V was pared by 4 bases and J by 3 bases, with 10 bases of the junction left unmatched. CDR1 is SGHDN and CDR2 is FVKESK in the germline V gene. This CDR3 contains 16 residues.

This chain uses TRBV18 with TRBJ1-1; D gene unclear. Trimming removed 8 bases at V and 1 base at J, with 8 bases between. CDR3 length equals 12 residues. The germline V gene has CDR1 KGHSH and CDR2 LQKENI. The CDR3 DNA is TGTGCCAGCGCCGACGGGAACACTGAAGCTTTCTTT. Translated: CASADGNTEAFF.

The chain couples TRBV11-3 to TRBJ1-1; 9 nucleotides agree with TRBD1. Germline V lookup: CDR1 SGHNT, CDR2 YENEEA. Trimming cost V 3 bases and J 11 bases; bases outside gene matches: 10. CDR3 size: 14 residues. CDR3 residues: CASSFLFWTGVAFF. CDR3 DNA: TGTGCCAGCAGCTTCCTTTTTTGGACAGGGGTGGCTTTCTTT.

The chain employs TRBV11-2 and TRBJ1-1; TRBD1 aligns across 7 bases. In germline, CDR1 is SGHAT, CDR2 FQNNGV. The CDR3 is made up of 15 amino acids. The J segment lost 2 bases and the V segment lost 6 bases, leaving 9 bases of the junction unmatched. The CDR3 DNA reads as TGTGCCAGCAGACCAGTGACAGGGAGAAACACTGAAGCTTTCTTT. Translated: CASRPVTGRNTEAFF.

The chain employs TRBV7-9 and TRBJ2-3; D is unclear. Germline-derived CDR1 and CDR2 are SEHNR and FQNEAQ (reference sequence). Between the trimmed V and J ends, which lost 5 bases and 4 bases, there was a span of 13 bases. The CDR3 covers 14 residues. CDR3 in amino acids: CASSLRGLPDTQYF. Written as DNA, the CDR3 is TGTGCCAGCAGCCTCCGAGGTCTCCCAGATACGCAGTATTTT.

The chain carries TRBV6-1 and TRBJ1-6; tentatively, D is TRBD1 (5 bases). This CDR3 has 14 residues. CDR1 and CDR2 from the germline V gene are MNHNS and SASEGT. The V end was cut by 0 bases, the J end by 7 bases, with 7 bases between. CDR3 sequence: CASSEANRNSPLHF. The CDR3 nucleotides read TGTGCCAGCAGTGAAGCCAACAGGAATTCACCCCTCCACTTT.

This chain uses TRBV27 with TRBJ1-6, with no clear D. CDR1 is MNHEY and CDR2 is SMNVEV in the germline V gene (reference sequence). Trimming took off 5 bases at V and 7 bases at J, with 15 bases between the two ends. This CDR3 is 15 amino acids long. The CDR3 nucleotides read TGTGCCAGCAGTACAAACATCGTGGGAAATTCACCCCTCCACTTT. Protein: CASSTNIVGNSPLHF.